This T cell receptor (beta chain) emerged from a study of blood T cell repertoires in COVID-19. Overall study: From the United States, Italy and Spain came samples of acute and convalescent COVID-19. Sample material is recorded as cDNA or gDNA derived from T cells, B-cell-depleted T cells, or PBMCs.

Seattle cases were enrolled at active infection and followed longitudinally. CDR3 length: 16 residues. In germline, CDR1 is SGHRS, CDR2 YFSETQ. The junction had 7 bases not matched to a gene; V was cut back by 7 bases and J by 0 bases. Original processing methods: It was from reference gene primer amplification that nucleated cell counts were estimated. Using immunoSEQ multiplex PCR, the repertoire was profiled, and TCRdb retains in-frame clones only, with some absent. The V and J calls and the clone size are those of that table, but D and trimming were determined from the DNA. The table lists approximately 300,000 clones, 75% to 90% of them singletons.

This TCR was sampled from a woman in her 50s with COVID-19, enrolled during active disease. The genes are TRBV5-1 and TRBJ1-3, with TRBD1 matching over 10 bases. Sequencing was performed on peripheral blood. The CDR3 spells CASARDRGTSGNTIYF. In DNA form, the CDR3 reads TGCGCCAGCGCCCGGGACAGGGGAACCTCTGGAAACACCATATATTTT. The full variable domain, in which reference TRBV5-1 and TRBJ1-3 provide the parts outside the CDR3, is KAGVTQTPRYLIKTRGQQVTLSCSPISGHRSVSWYQQTPGQGLQFLFEYFSETQRNKGNFPGRFSGRQFSNSRSEMNVSTLELGDSALYLCASARDRGTSGNTIYFGEGSWLTVV.